What follows describes a single TCR gamma chain. Its antigen is undetermined. Sequences come from RNA converted to cDNA by reverse transcription. Pooled V-gene forward primers with one constant-region reverse primer generated the CDR3 amplicons by multiplex PCR. TCRdb re-called the multiplex PCR reads using CATT. The data show tens of thousands of gamma-chain clones, over 15% seen once. The record originates from a study of Vδ1+ human thymocytes. Findings of the study overall: In the thymus, TRG and TRD repertoires looked highly polyclonal with Gaussian CDR3 lengths.

V trimming: 6 bases; J trimming: 4 bases; junction bases outside the gene matches: 12. Germline CDR1 and CDR2: VTNTFY and YDVSTARD (reference sequence). This CDR3 has 14 residues. V usage is TRGV3 and J usage is TRGJ1 or TRGJ2. This clonotype was obtained from a boy in the first two years of life who had congenital heart surgery. Material for sequencing was Vdelta1+ gamma-delta thymocytes from the thymus. Stated subset: FACS-sorted CD3+ TCRalphabeta- TCRVdelta1+ TCRVdelta2- thymocytes. CDR3 DNA sequence: TGTGCCACCTGGAAAAGGGAAGACTATTATAAGAAACTCTTT. Translating gives CATWKREDYYKKLF.